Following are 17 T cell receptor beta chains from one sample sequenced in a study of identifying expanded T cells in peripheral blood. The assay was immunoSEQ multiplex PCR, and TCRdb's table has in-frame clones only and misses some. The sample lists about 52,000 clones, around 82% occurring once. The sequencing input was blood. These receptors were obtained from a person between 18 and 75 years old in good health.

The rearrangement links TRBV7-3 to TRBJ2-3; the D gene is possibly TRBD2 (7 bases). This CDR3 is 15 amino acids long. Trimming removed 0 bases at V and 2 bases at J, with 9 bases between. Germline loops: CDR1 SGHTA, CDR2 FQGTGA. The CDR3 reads CASSLTGGVTDTQYF. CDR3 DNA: TGTGCCAGCAGCTTAACAGGGGGGGTCACAGATACGCAGTATTTT.

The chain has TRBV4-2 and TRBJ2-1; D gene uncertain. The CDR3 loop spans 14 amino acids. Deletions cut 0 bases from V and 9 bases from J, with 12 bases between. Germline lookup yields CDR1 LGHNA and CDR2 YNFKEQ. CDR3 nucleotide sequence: TGTGCCAGCAGCCAAGACGAGGTCGCGCGTGAGCAGTTCTTC. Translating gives CASSQDEVAREQFF.

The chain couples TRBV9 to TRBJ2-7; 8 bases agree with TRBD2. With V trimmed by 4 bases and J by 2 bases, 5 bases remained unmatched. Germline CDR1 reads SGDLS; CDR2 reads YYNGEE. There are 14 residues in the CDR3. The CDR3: CASSSGLATYEQYF. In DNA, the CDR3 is TGTGCCAGCAGCTCCGGACTAGCAACCTACGAGCAGTACTTC.

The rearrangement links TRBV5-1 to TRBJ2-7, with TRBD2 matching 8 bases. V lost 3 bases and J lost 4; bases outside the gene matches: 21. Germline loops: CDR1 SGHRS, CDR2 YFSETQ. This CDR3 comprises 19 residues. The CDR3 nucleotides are TGCGCCAGCAGCTACCAGCCCTCCCAACAGCGGGGGAACGGATACGAGCAGTACTTC. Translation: CASSYQPSQQRGNGYEQYF.

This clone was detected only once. CDR3 coding DNA: TGTGCCAGCAGCCGGGGTAGCGGGGCCTCCTACAATGAGCAGTTCTTC. The encoded protein is CASSRGSGASYNEQFF. The V gene is TRBV7-2, the J gene TRBJ2-1; 8 positions agree with TRBD2. Unmatched junction bases numbered 6, after V lost 5 bases and J lost 0 bases. CDR1 SGHTA and CDR2 FQGNSA come from the germline V gene. The CDR3 totals 16 residues. The full variable domain, with the rest looked up from reference TRBV7-2 and TRBJ2-1, is GAGVSQSPSNKVTEKGKDVELRCDPISGHTALYWYRQSLGQGLEFLIYFQGNSAPDKSGLPSDRFSAERTGGSVSTLTIQRTQQEDSAVYLCASSRGSGASYNEQFFGPGTRLTVL.

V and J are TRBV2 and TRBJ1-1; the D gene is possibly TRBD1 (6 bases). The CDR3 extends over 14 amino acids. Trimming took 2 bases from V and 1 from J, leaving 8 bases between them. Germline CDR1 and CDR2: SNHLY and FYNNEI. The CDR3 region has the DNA TGTGCCAGCAGTGAATACAGGGCGAACACTGAAGCTTTCTTT. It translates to CASSEYRANTEAFF.

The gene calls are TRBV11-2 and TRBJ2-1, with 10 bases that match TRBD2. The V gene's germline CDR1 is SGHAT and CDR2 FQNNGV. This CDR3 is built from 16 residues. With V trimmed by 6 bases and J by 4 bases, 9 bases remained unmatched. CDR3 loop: CASRPAGTSVYNEQFF. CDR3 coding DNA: TGTGCCAGCAGGCCGGCCGGGACTAGCGTATACAATGAGCAGTTCTTC.

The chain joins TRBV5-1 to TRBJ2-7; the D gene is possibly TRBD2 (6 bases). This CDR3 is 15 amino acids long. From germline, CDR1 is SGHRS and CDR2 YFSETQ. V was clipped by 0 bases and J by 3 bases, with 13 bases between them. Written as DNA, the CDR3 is TGCGCCAGCAGCTTGGTCGATGGGGGGTACTACGAGCAGTACTTC. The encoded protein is CASSLVDGGYYEQYF.

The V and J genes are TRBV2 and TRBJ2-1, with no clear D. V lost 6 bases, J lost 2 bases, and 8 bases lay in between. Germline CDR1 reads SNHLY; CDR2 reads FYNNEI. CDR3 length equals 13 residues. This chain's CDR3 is CASREFPYNEQFF. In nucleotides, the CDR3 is TGTGCCAGCAGGGAGTTTCCCTACAATGAGCAGTTCTTC.

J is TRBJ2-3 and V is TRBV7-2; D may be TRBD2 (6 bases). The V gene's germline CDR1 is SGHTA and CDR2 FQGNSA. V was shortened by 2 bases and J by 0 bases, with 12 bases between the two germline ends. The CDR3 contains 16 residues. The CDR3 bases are TGTGCCAGCAGCTTATCCTGGCTAGCGAGCACAGATACGCAGTATTTT. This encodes CASSLSWLASTDTQYF.

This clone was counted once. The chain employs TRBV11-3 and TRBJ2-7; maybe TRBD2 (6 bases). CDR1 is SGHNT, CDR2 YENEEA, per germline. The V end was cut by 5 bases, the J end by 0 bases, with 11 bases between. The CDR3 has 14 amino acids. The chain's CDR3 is CASSAGGNSYEQYF. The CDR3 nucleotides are TGTGCCAGCAGCGCTGGGGGGAACTCCTACGAGCAGTACTTC.

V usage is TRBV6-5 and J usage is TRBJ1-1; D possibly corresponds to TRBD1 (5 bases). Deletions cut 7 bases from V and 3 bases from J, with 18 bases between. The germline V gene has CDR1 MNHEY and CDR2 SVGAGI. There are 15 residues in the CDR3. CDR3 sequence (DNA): TGTGCCAGCACCCCCTATATGGGGGGGTACACTGAAGCTTTCTTT. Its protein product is CASTPYMGGYTEAFF.

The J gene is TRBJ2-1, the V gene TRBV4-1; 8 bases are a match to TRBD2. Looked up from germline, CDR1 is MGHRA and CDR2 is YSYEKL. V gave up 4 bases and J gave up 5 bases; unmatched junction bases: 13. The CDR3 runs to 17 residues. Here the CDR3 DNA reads TGCGCCAGCAGCCCCGGGAGGGGGGGGGCGCAGGACAATGAGCAGTTCTTC. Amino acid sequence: CASSPGRGGAQDNEQFF.

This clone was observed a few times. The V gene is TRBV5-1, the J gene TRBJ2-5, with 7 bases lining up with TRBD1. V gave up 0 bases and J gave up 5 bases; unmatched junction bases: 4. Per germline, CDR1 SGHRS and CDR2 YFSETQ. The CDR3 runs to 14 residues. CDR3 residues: CASSLGGRGETQYF. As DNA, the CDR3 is TGCGCCAGCAGCTTGGGCGGCAGGGGGGAGACCCAGTACTTC.

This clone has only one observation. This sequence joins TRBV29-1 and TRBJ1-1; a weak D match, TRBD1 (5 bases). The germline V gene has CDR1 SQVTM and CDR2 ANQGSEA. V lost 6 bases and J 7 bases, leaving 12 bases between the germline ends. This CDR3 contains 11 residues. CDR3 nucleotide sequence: TGCAGCGTCACTGTAGGGGTTGAAGCTTTCTTT. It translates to CSVTVGVEAFF.

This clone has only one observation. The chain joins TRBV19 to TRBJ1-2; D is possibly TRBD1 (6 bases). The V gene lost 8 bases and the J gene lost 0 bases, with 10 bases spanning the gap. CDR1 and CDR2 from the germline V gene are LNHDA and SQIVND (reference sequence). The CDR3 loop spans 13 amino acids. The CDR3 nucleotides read TGTGCCAGTCGGGGGGCTACTAACTATGGCTACACCTTC. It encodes CASRGATNYGYTF. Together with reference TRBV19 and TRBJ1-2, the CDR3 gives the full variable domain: DGGITQSPKYLFRKEGQNVTLSCEQNLNHDAMYWYRQDPGQGLRLIYYSQIVNDFQKGDIAEGYSVSREKKESFPLTVTSAQKNPTAFYLCASRGATNYGYTFGSGTRLTVV.

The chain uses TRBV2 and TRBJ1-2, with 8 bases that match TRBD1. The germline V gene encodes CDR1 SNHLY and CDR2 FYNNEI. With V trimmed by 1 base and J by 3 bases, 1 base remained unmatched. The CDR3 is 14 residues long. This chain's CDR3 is CASSEEGQDYGYTF. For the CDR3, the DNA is TGTGCCAGCAGTGAAGAGGGACAGGACTATGGCTACACCTTC.